Listed here is a single TCR beta chain. Trimming pared 10 bases from V and 7 bases from J, leaving 13 bases between. The CDR3 totals 12 residues. CDR1 and CDR2 (germline): LNHDA, SQIVND (reference sequence). The data were obtained in a study of patients and donors after allogeneic stem cell transplantation. One entry per CDR3 protein results from TCRdb running MiXCR on the RT-PCR reads. The table has approximately 250,000 distinct CDR3 sequences, around an eighth seen once. V usage is TRBV19 and J usage is TRBJ1-4; D unresolved. The sequencing input was blood, either unsorted or a sorted T cell fraction (not recorded which). This clonotype was obtained from a human donor who was either an allogeneic HSCT recipient or a stem cell or donor lymphocyte infusion donor (not recorded which). It is not recorded whose cells these are; they may come from a transplant donor. The CDR3 sequence: CATSAMSEKLFF. The CDR3 nucleotides read TGTGCCACCTCCGCAATGAGTGAAAAACTGTTTTTT.